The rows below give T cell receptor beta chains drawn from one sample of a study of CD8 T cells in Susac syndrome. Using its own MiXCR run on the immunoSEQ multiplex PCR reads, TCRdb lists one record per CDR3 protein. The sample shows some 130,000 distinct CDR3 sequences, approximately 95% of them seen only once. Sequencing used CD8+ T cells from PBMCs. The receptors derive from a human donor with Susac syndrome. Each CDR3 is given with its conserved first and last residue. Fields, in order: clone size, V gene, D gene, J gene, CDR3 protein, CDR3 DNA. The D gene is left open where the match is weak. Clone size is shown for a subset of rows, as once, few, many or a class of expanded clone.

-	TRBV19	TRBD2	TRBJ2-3	CASSTPTLAATSTDTQYF	TGTGCCAGTAGTACCCCCACACTAGCGGCAACTAGCACAGATACGCAGTATTTT
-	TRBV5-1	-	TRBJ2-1	CASSATPAANEQFF	TGCGCCAGCAGCGCCACCCCAGCTGCCAATGAGCAGTTCTTC
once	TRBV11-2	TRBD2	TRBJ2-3	CASSPAGVGTDTQYF	TGTGCCAGCAGCCCAGCGGGAGTCGGCACAGATACGCAGTATTTT
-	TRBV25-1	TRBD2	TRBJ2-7	CASSDTRAASGGYEQYF	TGTGCCAGCAGTGACACCCGCGCTGCCTCGGGGGGCTACGAGCAGTACTTC
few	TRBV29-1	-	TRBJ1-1	CSVVGALNTEAFF	TGCAGCGTTGTTGGGGCCCTGAACACTGAAGCTTTCTTT
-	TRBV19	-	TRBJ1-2	CASSISQGDGYTF	TGTGCCAGTAGTATATCACAGGGAGATGGCTACACCTTC
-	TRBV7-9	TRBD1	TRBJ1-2	CASSPRGARGYTF	TGTGCCAGCAGCCCCAGGGGGGCGCGGGGCTACACCTTC
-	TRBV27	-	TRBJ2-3	CASSSPSDAQYF	TGTGCCAGCAGTTCCCCCTCGGACGCGCAGTATTTT
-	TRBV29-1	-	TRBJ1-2	CSVPGDYGYTF	TGCAGCGTTCCGGGGGACTATGGCTACACCTTC
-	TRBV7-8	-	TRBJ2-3	CASSLIGGREYQDTQYF	TGTGCCAGCAGCTTAATTGGGGGGCGGGAGTACCAAGATACGCAGTATTTT
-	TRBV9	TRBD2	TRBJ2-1	CASGRALWEQFF	TGTGCCAGCGGGAGGGCCTTATGGGAGCAGTTCTTC
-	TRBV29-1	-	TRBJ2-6	CSVEGGDSGANVLTF	TGCAGCGTTGAGGGGGGAGACTCTGGGGCCAACGTCCTGACTTTC
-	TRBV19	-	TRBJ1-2	CASSIGGSNGYTF	TGTGCCAGTAGTATCGGAGGGTCCAATGGCTACACCTTC
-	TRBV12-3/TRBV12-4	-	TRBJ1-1	CATQLGDTEAFF	TGTGCCACCCAGCTTGGGGACACTGAAGCTTTCTTT
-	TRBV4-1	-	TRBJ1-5	CASSQEGRDGPQHF	TGCGCCAGCAGCCAAGAGGGGCGGGACGGGCCCCAGCATTTT
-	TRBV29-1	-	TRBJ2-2	CSALEGSGELFF	TGCAGCGCTCTCGAGGGCTCCGGGGAGCTGTTTTTT
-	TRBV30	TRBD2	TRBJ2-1	CAWSVGGEVSYNEQFF	TGTGCCTGGAGTGTGGGAGGGGAAGTATCCTACAATGAGCAGTTCTTC
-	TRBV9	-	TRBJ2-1	CASRGYRDNEQFF	TGTGCCAGCAGGGGGTATCGAGACAATGAGCAGTTCTTC